This T cell receptor beta chain was retrieved from a study of T-cell memory formation after mild COVID-19. About the study: Among the donors, TCR clusters were largely specific to each donor. Broader study findings: Memory sampled before infection contained some responding clones, suggesting cross-reactive memory joined. For second-wave clones that peaked at day 37, SARS-CoV-2 specificity went unverified.

Each CDR3 protein gets one entry after TCRdb re-called the 5' RACE reads with MiXCR. The top ten hold roughly 21% of the sample, which has 250,000 to 400,000 distinct CDR3 sequences, around an eighth seen once. This clonotype was seen a few times. Its antigen is unidentified. Trimming took 4 bases from V and 4 from J, leaving 11 bases between them. Germline CDR1 and CDR2: SGHTA and FQGNSA. The CDR3 length is 14 residues. The genes are TRBV7-2 and TRBJ2-1; D possibly corresponds to TRBD1 (6 bases). The sequence came from a man between 18 and 29 years old who had mild COVID-19 (a few samples of this study predate the infection). Cell type and time point are not known. What was sequenced was PBMCs or a T cell subset sorted from them (not recorded which). CDR3 sequence reads: CASSSQGGYNEQFF. The CDR3 DNA sequence: TGTGCCAGCAGCTCACAGGGCGGTTACAATGAGCAGTTCTTC. The complete variable domain, with remaining parts taken from reference TRBV7-2 and TRBJ2-1, reads GAGVSQSPSNKVTEKGKDVELRCDPISGHTALYWYRQSLGQGLEFLIYFQGNSAPDKSGLPSDRFSAERTGGSVSTLTIQRTQQEDSAVYLCASSSQGGYNEQFFGPGTRLTVL.